In this sample, the clone carrying this TCR beta chain turned up a few times. TCRdb reanalysed the reads using MiXCR and keeps one entry per CDR3 protein. The table has about 230,000 distinct CDR3 sequences, about 20% seen once. This sample is part of a study of T cell repertoires in cytomegalovirus infection. The CDR3 contains 11 residues. CDR1 SNHLY and CDR2 FYNNEI come from the germline V gene. V was pared by 6 bases and J by 9 bases, with 12 bases between. Sequences were obtained from CD8+ T cells from PBMCs. The rearrangement joins TRBV2 to TRBJ2-7; no firm D call. This sequence originates from a human donor in good health (CMV status not recorded). Some clones in this sample may be carry-over from other donors' samples. In DNA form, the CDR3 reads TGTGCCAGCAGCAAGGATACTCGGCAGTACTTC. Translation: CASSKDTRQYF.